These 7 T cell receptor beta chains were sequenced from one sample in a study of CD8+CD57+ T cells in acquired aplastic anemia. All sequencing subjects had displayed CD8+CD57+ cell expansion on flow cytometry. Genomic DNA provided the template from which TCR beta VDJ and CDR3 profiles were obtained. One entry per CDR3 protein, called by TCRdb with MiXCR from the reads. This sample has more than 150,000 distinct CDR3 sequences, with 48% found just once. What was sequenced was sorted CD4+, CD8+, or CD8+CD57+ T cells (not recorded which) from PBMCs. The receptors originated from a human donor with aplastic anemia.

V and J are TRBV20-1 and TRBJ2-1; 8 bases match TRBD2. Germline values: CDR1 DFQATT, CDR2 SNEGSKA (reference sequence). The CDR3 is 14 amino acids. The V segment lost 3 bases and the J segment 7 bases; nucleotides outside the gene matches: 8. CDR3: CSARGREGRNEQFF. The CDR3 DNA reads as TGCAGTGCTAGGGGACGGGAGGGTAGGAATGAGCAGTTCTTC.

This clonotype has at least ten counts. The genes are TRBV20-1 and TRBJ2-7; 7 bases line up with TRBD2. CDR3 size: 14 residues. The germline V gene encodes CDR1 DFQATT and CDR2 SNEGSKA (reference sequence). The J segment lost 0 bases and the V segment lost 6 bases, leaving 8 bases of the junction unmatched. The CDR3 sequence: CSATGEGSSYEQYF. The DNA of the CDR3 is TGCAGTGCCACGGGGGAGGGGAGCTCCTACGAGCAGTACTTC.

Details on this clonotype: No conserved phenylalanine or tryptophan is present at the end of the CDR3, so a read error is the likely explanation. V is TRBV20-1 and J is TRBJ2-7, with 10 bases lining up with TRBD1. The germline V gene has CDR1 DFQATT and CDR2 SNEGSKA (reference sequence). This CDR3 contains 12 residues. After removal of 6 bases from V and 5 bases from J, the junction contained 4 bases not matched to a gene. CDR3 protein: CSAGGTGDEQYL. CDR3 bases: TGCAGTGCCGGGGGGACAGGGGACGAGCAGTACCTC.

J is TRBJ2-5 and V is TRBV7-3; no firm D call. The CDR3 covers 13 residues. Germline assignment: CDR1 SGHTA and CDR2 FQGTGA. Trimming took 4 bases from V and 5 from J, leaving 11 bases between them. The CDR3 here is CASSSGLQETQYF. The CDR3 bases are TGTGCCAGCAGCTCGGGTCTTCAGGAGACCCAGTACTTC.

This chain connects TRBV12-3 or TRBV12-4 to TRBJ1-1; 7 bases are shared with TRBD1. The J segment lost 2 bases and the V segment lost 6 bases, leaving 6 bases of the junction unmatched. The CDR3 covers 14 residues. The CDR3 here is CASSDGQANTEAFF. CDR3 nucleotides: TGTGCCAGCAGCGATGGACAGGCCAACACTGAAGCTTTCTTT.

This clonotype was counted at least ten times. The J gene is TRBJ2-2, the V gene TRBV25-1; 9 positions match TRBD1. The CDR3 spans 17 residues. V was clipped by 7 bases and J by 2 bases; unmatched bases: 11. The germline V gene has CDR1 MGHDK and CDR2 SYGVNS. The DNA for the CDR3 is TGTGCCAGCACACCCTCGACAGGGGGTGCTAACACCGGGGAGCTGTTTTTT. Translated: CASTPSTGGANTGELFF.

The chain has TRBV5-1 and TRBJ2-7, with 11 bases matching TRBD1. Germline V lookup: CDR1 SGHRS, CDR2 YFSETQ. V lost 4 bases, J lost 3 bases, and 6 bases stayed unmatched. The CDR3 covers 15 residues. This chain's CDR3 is CASSAGQGDNYEQYF. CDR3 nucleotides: TGCGCCAGCAGCGCGGGACAGGGGGACAACTACGAGCAGTACTTC.